This T cell receptor (beta chain) was sequenced for a study of T cells after yellow fever vaccination (dated by TCRdb to about 2019). About the study as a whole: Libraries from fractions with low cell numbers were prepared with the SMART-Seq v4 Ultra Low Input RNA kit. To track T-cell clones before and after primary and booster YFV17D yellow fever vaccination, bulk TCR alpha and beta repertoires were sequenced longitudinally. Two healthy male donors made up the cohort, one aged 18 to 29 years and the other aged 30 to 40 years. Blood was collected at multiple timepoints before and after primary and secondary immunization, and bulk PBMC replicates and cell subsets were isolated.

Here is what the overall study found, with its caveats: The secondary T-cell response was weaker than the primary response but faster, peaking on day 5 instead of day 15. Most clones expanded after primary vaccination were re-detected after the booster (96% of CD4 and 80% to 90% of CD8), suggesting broad memory maintenance. Computational filtering was needed because FACS-sorted repertoires could contain abundant contaminating clonotypes from the bulk population. A small share of clonotypes was detected in both CD4 and CD8 compartments, with the overlap likely arising from convergent recombination. Because only a couple of donors were included in the study, the extent to which the findings can be generalized is limited.

In the paper's terms, the treatment or condition label means: live attenuated yellow fever vaccine strain. PBMCs were isolated from peripheral blood using a standard Ficoll-Paque protocol. Dynabeads CD4 and CD8 positive selection kits were used to isolate the CD4 and CD8 T-cell fractions. RNA was extracted with TriZol from bulk PBMCs, CD4 and CD8 fractions, and dextramer-positive and dextramer-negative fractions. The junction shows trimming of 1 base on V and 10 bases on J, plus 12 bases between the germline ends. The germline V gene specifies SGHRS as CDR1 and YFSETQ as CDR2. Spanning cysteine to phenylalanine, the CDR3 consists of 13 amino acids. The only DNA kept is the CDR3, 39 bases in frame from the first base. TCR cDNA was made using 5'RACE template switching, a step that added a universal primer site and unique molecular identifiers. cDNA synthesis was primed from both the TCR alpha and TCR beta constant segments. Library amplification used two PCR steps, and the second PCR step added sample barcodes and sequencing adapters. Sequencing of libraries was done on Illumina HiSeq 2500 (2x100 bp) or NovaSeq (2x150 bp). The paper's processing steps were these. MIGEC was used to demultiplex reads and collapse the reads into UMI consensus sequences, and MiXCR was used for V(D)J alignment. Vaccine-responding clonotypes were defined with edgeR using replicate PBMC samples, requiring FDR below 0.01 and a log2 fold change above 5 up to day 15. Each bulk clonotype received a CD4 or CD8 identity based on whether the sequenced CD4 or CD8 repertoire contained that clonotype at higher abundance. In-frame beta chains were kept once TCRdb had trimmed the public reads at Q25 with fastp and called clones with MiXCR. Entries are consolidated by CDR3 protein sequence, retaining the most common genes and DNA. TCRdb's processing, not the authors', yielded these V and J calls. The sample includes 250,000 or so distinct CDR3 sequences, with roughly 7.2% observed a single time. Approximately 0.85% of the sample goes to the ten largest clones.

This clonotype has just a few counts. No cognate antigen has been identified for it. Base qualities were left out, and no much larger clone turns up one base away. The chain links TRBV5-1 with TRBJ2-1; tentative D gene TRBD2, with 6 bases matching. Sequences were derived from CD4+ T cells sorted from PBMCs, sampled 15 days after the yellow fever booster vaccination. The receptor was isolated from a man aged 25 to 40 who received the YFV17D yellow fever vaccine. The nucleotides read TGCGCCAGCAGCTTGAATGGGGCGGGGGAGCAGTTCTTC. This yields the protein CASSLNGAGEQFF.